These 8 T cell receptor beta chains came from one sample sequenced in a study of cytomegalovirus exposure and HLA in healthy donors (dated by TCRdb to the late 2010s). Libraries were made using the immunoSEQ multiplex PCR assay. For the multiplex PCR, a mixture combining 60 forward primers for TCR Vbeta segments and 13 reverse primers for TCR Jbeta segments was used. TCRdb's version of the immuneACCESS table is confined to in-frame rearrangements and falls short of the full clone set. An unresolved V gene accounts for under half of the shortfall where checked; the remainder is of unknown origin. This sample has over 150,000 clones in its table, and 60% to 85% of those were observed once. The ten largest clones take up approximately 4% of the sample. The sample consisted of PBMCs. The receptor source for this set is a woman aged 40 to 50 in good health and CMV-seronegative.

The rearrangement links TRBV7-9 to TRBJ1-2; the match to TRBD1 covers 10 bases. V dropped 4 bases and J dropped 8; count of bases not matched to a gene: 4. Germline CDR1 is SEHNR and CDR2 is FQNEAQ (reference sequence). The CDR3 has 13 amino acids. The CDR3 reads CASSSGTGEGYTF. Here the CDR3 DNA reads TGTGCCAGCAGCTCCGGGACAGGGGAGGGCTACACCTTC.

The gene calls are TRBV7-9 and TRBJ1-5; D possibly corresponds to TRBD1 (6 bases). The CDR3 extends over 13 amino acids. Germline V gene data show CDR1 as SEHNR and CDR2 as FQNEAQ (reference sequence). Trimming took 5 bases from V and 7 from J, leaving 12 bases between them. The CDR3 spells CASSREGGQPQHF. In DNA form, the CDR3 reads TGTGCCAGCAGCCGTGAAGGGGGACAGCCCCAGCATTTT.

This chain links TRBV6-5 with TRBJ1-4, with TRBD1 matching over 7 bases. CDR3 length equals 13 residues. The germline CDR1 and CDR2 sequences are MNHEY and SVGAGI. V lost 7 bases, J lost 8 bases, and 7 bases stayed unmatched. The CDR3 loop is CASTRGVREKLFF. CDR3 coding DNA: TGTGCCAGCACCAGGGGGGTTCGGGAAAAACTGTTTTTT.

The rearrangement links TRBV6-1 to TRBJ2-3, with 10 nucleotides matching TRBD2. CDR1 is MNHNS and CDR2 is SASEGT in the germline V gene. The CDR3 length is 16 residues. The J segment lost 0 bases and the V segment lost 2 bases, leaving 2 bases of the junction unmatched. CDR3: CASSEPSGGSTDTQYF. The CDR3 nucleotides read TGTGCCAGCAGTGAACCTAGCGGGGGAAGCACAGATACGCAGTATTTT.

This clone was picked up a small number of times. The gene calls are TRBV5-1 and TRBJ2-2, with D uncertain. Deletions cut 0 bases from V and 3 bases from J, with 12 bases between. Germline V gives CDR1 SGHRS, CDR2 YFSETQ. The CDR3 totals 16 residues. The CDR3 DNA follows: TGCGCCAGCAGCTTGGCGGCAGGATCGGACACCGGGGAGCTGTTTTTT. Protein: CASSLAAGSDTGELFF.

This clone was seen only once. The chain joins TRBV2 to TRBJ1-2; D gene unclear. This CDR3 contains 12 residues. Germline-derived CDR1 and CDR2 are SNHLY and FYNNEI. Trimming stripped 6 bases from V and 4 bases from J, with 9 bases between. In DNA, the CDR3 is TGTGCCAGCAGCGGAGGGCTCTATGGCTACACCTTC. Translation gives CASSGGLYGYTF.

V is TRBV5-4 and J is TRBJ2-1; possibly TRBD1 for D (6 bases). The V and J ends lost 0 bases and 8 bases respectively, with 15 bases between them. Germline V lookup: CDR1 SGHNT, CDR2 YYREEE (reference sequence). CDR3 length: 15 amino acids. As DNA, the CDR3 is TGTGCCAGCAGCTTGGGAGGCCTACAGGGATATGAGCAGTTCTTC. Translation gives CASSLGGLQGYEQFF.

This clone was counted once. The gene calls are TRBV29-1 and TRBJ1-2, with D uncertain. Germline V gives CDR1 SQVTM, CDR2 ANQGSEA. CDR3 size: 13 residues. The V end was cut by 2 bases, the J end by 3 bases, with 10 bases between. The CDR3 loop reads CSVETREDYGYTF. CDR3 in DNA: TGCAGCGTTGAAACGAGGGAAGACTATGGCTACACCTTC.